This is a list of T cell receptor beta chains from one sample in a study of cytomegalovirus exposure and HLA in healthy donors. The table came from immunoSEQ multiplex PCR; TCRdb's copy has only in-frame clones and leaves some out. The repertoire holds 90,000 to 150,000 clones, with roughly 90% as singletons. Material: PBMCs. Every receptor here comes from a woman under 30 in good health and CMV-seropositive. The CDR3 runs from the conserved cysteine through the conserved F or W. The order of the fields is D gene, clone size, V gene, J gene, CDR3 protein, CDR3 DNA. D genes are given only for firm matches. Size is omitted from some rows. Given values are once, few, many or a class for expanded clones.

>TRBD1|.|TRBV6-5|TRBJ2-4
CASRPATGDRNIQYF
TGTGCCAGCAGGCCCGCGACAGGGGATAGAAACATTCAGTACTTC
>.|.|TRBV2|TRBJ1-5
CASSDGNGNQPQHF
TGTGCCAGCAGTGACGGGAATGGAAATCAGCCCCAGCATTTT
>.|once|TRBV7-9|TRBJ1-1
CASSSARGTEAFF
TGTGCCAGCAGCTCCGCCAGGGGCACTGAAGCTTTCTTT
>TRBD1|.|TRBV4-1|TRBJ2-7
CASSQDGTELRLQYF
TGCGCCAGCAGCCAAGATGGGACAGAGTTACGATTGCAGTACTTC
>.|.|TRBV27|TRBJ1-2
CASSPQPSLGRANYGYTF
TGTGCCAGCAGTCCGCAGCCTTCGTTAGGGAGGGCCAACTATGGCTACACCTTC
>TRBD1|.|TRBV4-2|TRBJ1-2
CASSHDRGHGYTF
TGTGCCAGCAGCCACGACAGGGGACATGGCTACACCTTC
>TRBD2|once|TRBV27|TRBJ2-7
CASSPLADAYEQYF
TGTGCCAGCAGTCCACTAGCGGACGCCTACGAGCAGTACTTC
>TRBD1|once|TRBV6-1|TRBJ2-7
CASSGDRGYEQYF
TGTGCCAGCAGTGGGGACAGGGGTTACGAGCAGTACTTC
>.|.|TRBV7-9|TRBJ2-7
CASSLSPRGYEQYF
TGTGCCAGCAGCTTATCCCCTAGGGGCTACGAGCAGTACTTC
>TRBD1|.|TRBV10-3|TRBJ2-5
CAIRDREQETQYF
TGTGCCATCAGGGACAGGGAACAAGAGACCCAGTACTTC
>.|.|TRBV5-1|TRBJ2-7
CASRGSSYEQYF
TGCGCCAGCAGAGGGAGCTCCTACGAGCAGTACTTC
>.|.|TRBV20-1|TRBJ2-1
CSALSNEQFF
TGCAGTGCCCTCAGTAATGAGCAGTTCTTC
>TRBD1|.|TRBV7-9|TRBJ1-4
CASSSGQDYEKLFF
TGTGCCAGCAGCTCTGGACAGGATTATGAAAAACTGTTTTTT
>.|.|TRBV2|TRBJ2-7
CASAPLTGQPYEQYF
TGTGCCAGCGCCCCCCTCACAGGACAGCCGTACGAGCAGTACTTC
>TRBD1|.|TRBV27|TRBJ1-2
CASSPQPGQPTIYGYTF
TGTGCCAGCAGTCCCCAACCGGGACAGCCCACAATTTATGGCTACACCTTC
>.|.|TRBV2|TRBJ2-1
CASKRGQKNNEQFF
TGTGCCAGCAAAAGAGGACAGAAAAACAATGAGCAGTTCTTC
>TRBD1|.|TRBV5-6|TRBJ2-2
CASSQLRTGTNTGELFF
TGTGCCAGCAGCCAACTTCGGACAGGGACGAACACCGGGGAGCTGTTTTTT
>.|.|TRBV29-1|TRBJ1-1
CSVLSSIALNTEAFF
TGCAGCGTTTTGAGTAGCATAGCATTGAACACTGAAGCTTTCTTT
>.|.|TRBV6-1|TRBJ2-6
CASSDNRVWLGANVLTF
TGTGCCAGCAGTGATAACAGGGTCTGGTTAGGGGCCAACGTCCTGACTTTC
>.|.|TRBV5-4|TRBJ1-2
CASSLDRSYGYTF
TGTGCCAGCAGCTTGGACAGAAGCTATGGCTACACCTTC
>TRBD1|.|TRBV6-6|TRBJ1-2
CASSYAETGDDGYTF
TGTGCCAGCAGTTATGCTGAGACAGGGGACGATGGCTACACCTTC
>.|.|TRBV18|TRBJ1-4
CASSPDGVDEKLFF
TGTGCCAGCTCACCAGACGGAGTAGATGAAAAACTGTTTTTT
>.|once|TRBV2|TRBJ1-5
CASSPRGGAGSQPQHF
TGTGCCAGCAGCCCTCGCGGGGGAGCTGGGAGTCAGCCCCAGCATTTT
>TRBD2|.|TRBV15|TRBJ2-5
CATSRRLAVETQYF
TGTGCCACCAGCAGACGACTAGCCGTGGAGACCCAGTACTTC
>.|.|TRBV9|TRBJ1-2
CASSVFSGGNYGYTF
TGTGCCAGCAGCGTATTTAGCGGGGGAAACTATGGCTACACCTTC
>.|.|TRBV7-8|TRBJ1-5
CASSSDRNQPQHF
TGTGCCAGCAGCTCCGACAGGAATCAGCCCCAGCATTTT
>.|.|TRBV7-9|TRBJ2-5
CASSLGRGETQYF
TGTGCCAGCAGCTTAGGGCGAGGGGAGACCCAGTACTTC
>.|once|TRBV25-1|TRBJ2-1
CASRYAQDNEQFF
TGTGCCAGCAGGTACGCGCAGGACAATGAGCAGTTCTTC
>TRBD1|.|TRBV5-6|TRBJ1-6
CASSLSYIGTEGFSPLHF
TGTGCCAGCAGCTTGTCGTATATTGGGACAGAGGGTTTCTCACCCCTCCACTTT
>TRBD1|.|TRBV6-5|TRBJ2-7
CASSYGGQGGSYEQYF
TGTGCCAGCAGTTACGGGGGACAGGGGGGATCCTACGAGCAGTACTTC
>TRBD1|.|TRBV19|TRBJ2-1
CASSIKQGLLAYNEQFF
TGTGCCAGTAGTATCAAACAGGGGCTCTTAGCCTACAATGAGCAGTTCTTC
>.|.|TRBV25-1|TRBJ2-2
CASSHGSSGELFF
TGTGCCAGCAGCCACGGTAGCTCCGGGGAGCTGTTTTTT
>.|.|TRBV30|TRBJ1-1
CAWSLDSPNTEAFF
TGTGCCTGGAGCCTGGACAGCCCGAACACTGAAGCTTTCTTT
>.|.|TRBV18|TRBJ1-1
CASTQDTEAFF
TGTGCCAGCACCCAGGACACTGAAGCTTTCTTT
>.|.|TRBV13|TRBJ1-1
CASRTAMNTEAFF
TGTGCCAGCAGGACAGCGATGAACACTGAAGCTTTCTTT
>TRBD1|.|TRBV7-9|TRBJ2-7
CASSSDRAGEQYF
TGTGCCAGCAGCTCGGACAGGGCTGGCGAGCAGTACTTC
>TRBD1|.|TRBV5-6|TRBJ2-7
CASSRDRGYEQYF
TGTGCCAGCAGCCGCGACAGGGGGTACGAGCAGTACTTC
>TRBD2|once|TRBV5-1|TRBJ2-1
CASSLGLAGAGEQFF
TGCGCCAGCAGCTTGGGTTTAGCGGGGGCCGGTGAGCAGTTCTTC
>.|.|TRBV5-1|TRBJ1-3
CASSLFSPSSGNTIYF
TGCGCCAGCAGCTTGTTTTCGCCGAGCTCTGGAAACACCATATATTTT
>.|.|TRBV9|TRBJ1-1
CASSERGGAATEAFF
TGTGCCAGCAGTGAACGTGGGGGCGCGGCCACTGAAGCTTTCTTT
>.|.|TRBV5-6|TRBJ1-1
CASSLAAEAFF
TGTGCCAGCAGCTTGGCCGCGGAAGCTTTCTTT
>TRBD2|.|TRBV4-3|TRBJ2-1
CASSYREGQGNEQFF
TGCGCCAGCAGCTACCGGGAGGGCCAAGGCAATGAGCAGTTCTTC